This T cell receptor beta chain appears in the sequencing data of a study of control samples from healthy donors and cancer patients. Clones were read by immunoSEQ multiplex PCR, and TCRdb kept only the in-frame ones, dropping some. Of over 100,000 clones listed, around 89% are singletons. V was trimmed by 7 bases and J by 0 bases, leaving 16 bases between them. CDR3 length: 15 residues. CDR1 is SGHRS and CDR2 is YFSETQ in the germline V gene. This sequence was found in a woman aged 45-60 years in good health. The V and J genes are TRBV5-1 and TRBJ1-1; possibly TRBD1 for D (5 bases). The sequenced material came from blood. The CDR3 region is CASEGGGTMNTEAFF. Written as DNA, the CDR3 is TGCGCCAGCGAGGGCGGGGGAACAATGAACACTGAAGCTTTCTTT. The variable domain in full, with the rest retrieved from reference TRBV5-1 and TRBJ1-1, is KAGVTQTPRYLIKTRGQQVTLSCSPISGHRSVSWYQQTPGQGLQFLFEYFSETQRNKGNFPGRFSGRQFSNSRSEMNVSTLELGDSALYLCASEGGGTMNTEAFFGQGTRLTVV.